The entry below describes one T cell receptor beta chain. V dropped 0 bases and J dropped 1; count of bases not matched to a gene: 10. Germline V lookup: CDR1 SGDLS, CDR2 YYNGEE. The CDR3 runs to 20 residues. This entry is derived from a study of control samples from healthy donors and cancer patients. Repertoires were generated with immunoSEQ multiplex PCR, while TCRdb's copy carries only in-frame clones and drops some. The data hold about 58,000 clones, with 85% to 95% observed a single time. Sequencing input: blood. This rearrangement joins TRBV9 to TRBJ2-2; 12 nucleotides agree with TRBD2. The receptor comes from a young man in good health. CDR3 amino acids: CASSVDPTSGRARNTGELFF. In nucleotides, the CDR3 is TGTGCCAGCAGCGTAGACCCGACTAGCGGGAGAGCAAGGAACACCGGGGAGCTGTTTTTT.